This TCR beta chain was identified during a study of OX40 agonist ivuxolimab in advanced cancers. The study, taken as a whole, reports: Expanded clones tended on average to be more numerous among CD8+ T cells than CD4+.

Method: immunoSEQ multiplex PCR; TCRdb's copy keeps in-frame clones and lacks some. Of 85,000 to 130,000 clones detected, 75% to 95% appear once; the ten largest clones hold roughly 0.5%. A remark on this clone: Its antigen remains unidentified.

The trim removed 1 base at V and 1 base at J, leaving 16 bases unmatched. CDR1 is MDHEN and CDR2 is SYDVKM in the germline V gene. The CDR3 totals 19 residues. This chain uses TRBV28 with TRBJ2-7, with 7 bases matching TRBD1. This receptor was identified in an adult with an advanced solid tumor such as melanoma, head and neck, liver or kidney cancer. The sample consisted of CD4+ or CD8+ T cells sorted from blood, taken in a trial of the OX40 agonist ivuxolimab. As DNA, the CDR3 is TGTGCCAGCAGTTTATTCCCAGTCTTCTCGGGACAGAAGTCCTACGAGCAGTACTTC. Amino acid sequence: CASSLFPVFSGQKSYEQYF.